The rows below give T cell receptor beta chains drawn from one sample of a study of Graves' ophthalmopathy and Graves' hyperthyroidism. TCRdb re-called the multiplex PCR reads with MiXCR, one entry per CDR3 protein. The table lists approximately 540,000 distinct CDR3 sequences, under 40% of them singletons, with roughly 4.5% in the top ten. Specimen: peripheral blood or thyroid tissue (not recorded which). The source is an adult man with Graves' hyperthyroidism. CDR3s include the opening cysteine and the closing phenylalanine or tryptophan. A D gene is named only where the DNA matches it firmly. Not all rows give a size; the values are once, few, many and, for expanded clones, a class.

J gene	D gene	clone size	V gene	CDR3 protein	CDR3 DNA
TRBJ2-5	.	.	TRBV6-5	CASRQGQGRGETQYF	TGTGCCAGCCGTCAAGGGCAGGGAAGAGGGGAGACCCAGTACTTC
TRBJ2-3	.	.	TRBV15	CATSRVVSTDTQYF	TGTGCCACCAGCAGAGTGGTCAGCACAGATACGCAGTATTTT
TRBJ1-5	.	many	TRBV19	CASSMRRQLLSNQPQHF	TGTGCCAGTAGTATGAGGCGTCAGCTACTTAGCAATCAGCCCCAGCATTTT
TRBJ2-7	TRBD2	few	TRBV7-9	CASSLGLAGVNPHEQYF	TGTGCCAGCAGCTTGGGTCTAGCGGGGGTAAATCCTCACGAGCAGTACTTC
TRBJ1-1	TRBD1	few	TRBV19	CASSITGANTEAFF	TGTGCCAGTAGTATAACAGGGGCAAACACTGAAGCTTTCTTT
TRBJ2-2	TRBD2	few	TRBV7-8	CASSNPGTSGGELFF	TGTGCCAGCAGCAACCCCGGGACTAGCGGGGGGGAGCTGTTTTTT
TRBJ1-3	.	many	TRBV14	CASSPYWSSGNTIYF	TGTGCCAGCAGTCCATACTGGAGCTCTGGAAACACCATATATTTT
TRBJ2-5	TRBD1	many	TRBV6-5	CASTSPPGQGAPSGTQYF	TGTGCCAGCACCTCTCCGCCCGGCCAGGGGGCGCCCAGTGGGACCCAGTACTTC
TRBJ1-1	.	.	TRBV18	CASSPSAQGGTEAFF	TGTGCCAGCTCACCATCGGCGCAGGGTGGCACTGAAGCTTTCTTT
TRBJ2-7	TRBD1	many	TRBV5-1	CASSLAGAGTGVHEQYF	TGCGCCAGCAGCTTGGCAGGCGCCGGGACAGGGGTCCACGAGCAGTACTTC
TRBJ2-7	.	.	TRBV12-3/TRBV12-4	CASCENSLDASSYEQYF	TGTGCCAGCTGCGAAAACAGCCTAGACGCCTCCTCCTACGAGCAGTACTTC
TRBJ2-1	.	few	TRBV5-5	CASSLDRIDNEQFF	TGTGCCAGCAGCTTAGATCGGATCGACAATGAGCAGTTCTTC
TRBJ2-5	TRBD2	.	TRBV7-2	CASSSLRASGERETQYF	TGTGCCAGCAGCTCGCTCAGGGCTAGCGGGGAGCGGGAGACCCAGTACTTC
TRBJ1-1	.	.	TRBV10-3	CAISEASGRTEAFF	TGTGCCATCAGTGAGGCTAGCGGGAGGACTGAAGCTTTCTTT
TRBJ1-6	.	.	TRBV7-8	CASSRGRIPEANSPLHF	TGTGCCAGCAGCAGGGGACGGATTCCCGAGGCGAATTCACCCCTCCACTTT
TRBJ2-7	TRBD1	.	TRBV4-1	CASSQRGTGGYEQYF	TGCGCCAGCAGCCAAAGGGGGACAGGGGGCTACGAGCAGTACTTC
TRBJ2-5	TRBD2	many	TRBV29-1	CSVEGWTSGGAGQETQYF	TGCAGCGTTGAGGGTTGGACTAGCGGGGGGGCAGGGCAAGAGACCCAGTACTTC
TRBJ1-2	TRBD1	.	TRBV2	CASRETGGYGYTF	TGTGCCAGCAGAGAGACAGGGGGCTATGGCTACACCTTC
TRBJ1-1	TRBD1	many	TRBV7-8	CASSLRTGGIDTEAFF	TGTGCCAGCAGCTTACGGACAGGGGGAATTGACACTGAAGCTTTCTTT
TRBJ1-2	.	many	TRBV25-1	CASSELGRSNYGYTF	TGTGCCAGCAGTGAATTGGGCAGGTCTAACTATGGCTACACCTTC
TRBJ2-1	.	many	TRBV7-9	CASSLGQRNEQFF	TGTGCCAGCAGCTTAGGACAGAGGAATGAGCAGTTCTTC
TRBJ1-1	TRBD1	.	TRBV29-1	CSLTGWEAFF	TGCAGCTTGACAGGGTGGGAAGCTTTCTTT
TRBJ1-3	.	.	TRBV25-1	CASSGFSASGNTIYF	TGTGCCAGCAGCGGTTTCTCAGCGTCTGGAAACACCATATATTTT
TRBJ1-4	.	few	TRBV6-5	CASKESNRQKLFF	TGTGCCAGCAAGGAGTCGAACCGTCAAAAACTGTTTTTT
TRBJ2-7	.	many	TRBV28	CASTLTETYEQYF	TGTGCCAGCACCCTGACAGAAACCTACGAGCAGTACTTC
TRBJ2-3	TRBD1	.	TRBV7-3	CASEGGQLTDTQYF	TGTGCCAGCGAAGGGGGACAGCTAACAGATACGCAGTATTTT
TRBJ2-2	.	few	TRBV28	CASRGKRLDTGELFF	TGTGCCAGCAGGGGGAAGCGGTTGGACACCGGGGAGCTGTTTTTT
TRBJ1-2	TRBD1	many	TRBV19	CASTRYGTGVNYGYTF	TGTGCCAGTACCCGATACGGGACAGGGGTTAACTATGGCTACACCTTC
TRBJ1-1	.	.	TRBV5-1	CASSVGPGNGYTEAFF	TGTGCCAGCAGCGTAGGGCCAGGGAATGGCTACACTGAAGCTTTCTTT
TRBJ1-4	TRBD1	once	TRBV9	CASSISGQGNEKLFF	TGTGCCAGCAGCATCTCGGGACAGGGGAATGAAAAACTGTTTTTT
TRBJ1-2	.	.	TRBV2	CASSQGRSGYTF	TGTGCCAGCAGTCAGGGTCGGAGTGGCTACACCTTC
TRBJ2-5	.	.	TRBV7-2	CASSEAAGGLETQYF	TGTGCCAGCAGCGAAGCGGCAGGGGGGCTTGAGACCCAGTACTTC
TRBJ1-3	.	many	TRBV7-6	CASSLAQGGGNTIYF	TGTGCCAGCAGCTTAGCGCAGGGTGGAGGAAACACCATATATTTT
TRBJ2-5	.	.	TRBV30	CAWSVLTSQETQYF	TGTGCCTGGAGTGTACTGACTAGCCAAGAGACCCAGTACTTC
TRBJ2-5	TRBD1	.	TRBV6-5	CAISDLQGNQPQYF	TGTGCCATCAGTGATCTACAGGGGAATCAGCCCCAGTACTTC
TRBJ2-7	TRBD2	.	TRBV10-3	CAISEGTGTSGYEQYF	TGTGCCATCAGTGAGGGTACGGGGACTAGCGGATACGAGCAGTACTTC
TRBJ1-2	.	few	TRBV5-8	CASSQDLYGYTF	TGTGCCAGCAGCCAGGACCTTTATGGCTACACCTTC
TRBJ2-7	.	many	TRBV7-9	CASSPPPPVWEQYF	TGTGCCAGCAGCCCGCCTCCCCCCGTGTGGGAGCAGTACTTC
TRBJ2-7	.	many	TRBV9	CASSSDSHDSYEQYF	TGTGCCAGCAGCTCCGACAGCCATGACTCCTACGAGCAGTACTTC
TRBJ2-7	.	few	TRBV7-9	CASSQATGRHYEQYF	TGCGCCAGCAGCCAAGCGACGGGCAGGCACTACGAGCAGTACTTC
TRBJ1-2	.	.	TRBV4-1	CASSQDRWEGNYGYTF	TGCGCCAGCAGCCAAGATAGGTGGGAGGGGAACTATGGCTACACCTTC
TRBJ2-3	TRBD1	.	TRBV5-4	CASSQQGAIADTQYF	TGTGCCAGCAGTCAACAGGGGGCGATTGCAGATACGCAGTATTTT